This TCR beta chain was identified in a study of cytomegalovirus exposure and HLA in healthy donors. Study observations and caveats: Most TCR sequences showed up rarely, but some public TCRs showed up in many donors.

This clone has at least ten counts. Its antigen is unidentified. The protocol was immunoSEQ multiplex PCR, while the TCRdb copy is restricted to in-frame clones and leaves out a portion. Of over 100,000 clones in the sample, roughly 86% were seen once. Sequencing used PBMCs. The receptor was isolated from a woman between 18 and 30 years old in good health and CMV-seronegative.

The CDR3, as DNA: TGTGCCAGCTCACCACCGGGGACTAGGAAAGCCTACGAGCAGTACTTC. The encoded protein is CASSPPGTRKAYEQYF. This rearrangement joins TRBV18 to TRBJ2-7, with 8 nucleotides matching TRBD2. The CDR3 runs 16 residues. Germline CDR1 is KGHSH and CDR2 is LQKENI. The J segment lost 2 bases and the V segment lost 0 bases, leaving 6 bases of the junction unmatched. Drawing the rest from reference TRBV18 and TRBJ2-7, the complete variable domain is NAGVMQNPRHLVRRRGQEARLRCSPMKGHSHVYWYRQLPEEGLKFMVYLQKENIIDESGMPKERFSAEFPKEGPSILRIQQVVRGDSAAYFCASSPPGTRKAYEQYFGPGTRLTVT.